The sample holds one count of the clone carrying this T cell receptor (beta chain). This sample was taken from a study of shared clonotypes between healthy human individuals. Trimming pared 0 bases from V and 2 bases from J, leaving 10 bases between. CDR3 length: 15 amino acids. Germline CDR1 reads MGHRA; CDR2 reads YSYEKL. Assay used: immunoSEQ multiplex PCR; TCRdb lists only in-frame clones, some missing. The profile shows around 2,000,000 clones, roughly 95% of them singletons. The material sequenced was naive CD4+ T cells sorted from blood. Indicated subset: CD45RA+ positively selected. The origin of this receptor is a man aged 18 to 29 in good health. The genes are TRBV4-1 and TRBJ1-2; no clear D gene. CDR3 loop: CASSQDPDWNYGYTF. CDR3 in DNA: TGCGCCAGCAGCCAAGACCCCGACTGGAACTATGGCTACACCTTC.